These T cell receptor beta chains were read from a single sample in a study of CD4 T cells in relation to SARS-CoV-2 and coronaviruses. The protocol was immunoSEQ multiplex PCR, while the TCRdb copy is restricted to in-frame clones and leaves out a portion. The sample holds some 64,000 clones, about 95% seen once. The sample comprised naive CD4+ T cells from PBMCs. Source of these receptors: a human donor in good health. Each CDR3 is given with its conserved first and last residue. Where a row states a size, it is once, few, many or the class of an expanded clone; other rows omit it.

CDR3aa: CSATRPETQYF
abundance: -
j_gene: TRBJ2-5
v_gene: TRBV20-1

CDR3aa: CASSPRQGRADTQYF
abundance: -
j_gene: TRBJ2-3
v_gene: TRBV18

CDR3aa: CASSVRSETSTDTQYF
abundance: once
j_gene: TRBJ2-3
v_gene: TRBV6-1

CDR3aa: CASSIIGTGGSSYEQYF
abundance: -
j_gene: TRBJ2-7
v_gene: TRBV19

CDR3aa: CASSEEAGGFPSTDTQYF
abundance: -
j_gene: TRBJ2-3
v_gene: TRBV10-1

CDR3aa: CASSRGVFGTGQETQYF
abundance: -
j_gene: TRBJ2-5
v_gene: TRBV14

CDR3aa: CASSPSYRDGTYEQYF
abundance: -
j_gene: TRBJ2-7
v_gene: TRBV7-9

CDR3aa: CASSLAPWGEGPSNEQFF
abundance: -
j_gene: TRBJ2-1
v_gene: TRBV7-3

CDR3aa: CASSFYTGLNTEAFF
abundance: -
j_gene: TRBJ1-1
v_gene: TRBV28

CDR3aa: CASSLSKAIEQFF
abundance: once
j_gene: TRBJ2-1
v_gene: TRBV27

CDR3aa: CASMGRSLNYYEQYF
abundance: -
j_gene: TRBJ2-7
v_gene: TRBV6-5

CDR3aa: CASGRTGGLSTEAFF
abundance: -
j_gene: TRBJ1-1
v_gene: TRBV7-9

CDR3aa: CASSLQGALSPLHF
abundance: few
j_gene: TRBJ1-6
v_gene: TRBV5-4

CDR3aa: CASSLAAGTGSRFRYGYTF
abundance: -
j_gene: TRBJ1-2
v_gene: TRBV5-6

CDR3aa: CASSLRSGDGYTF
abundance: -
j_gene: TRBJ1-2
v_gene: TRBV28

CDR3aa: CASSEGPAPDQPQHF
abundance: -
j_gene: TRBJ1-5
v_gene: TRBV9